This record looks at one T cell receptor (beta chain) sequence and its context. This clonotype was counted many times. Its binding antigen is unknown. No much larger clone is present one base from it, and per-base qualities are unavailable. This record belongs to a study of CD8 T cells in ankylosing spondylitis (dated by TCRdb to about 2017). Context from the whole study: T cell receptor beta repertoires were profiled in healthy donors and ankylosing spondylitis patients so that disease-linked TCR variants could be found. The full study cohort was made up of approximately 24 ankylosing spondylitis patients and more than 90 healthy donors. Peripheral blood was sampled, and synovial fluid was also collected from ankylosing spondylitis patients.

V and J are trimmed by 7 bases and 4 bases, and the gene matches miss 7 bases of the junction. The CDR3 has 13 amino acids, counting the end cysteine and phenylalanine. The DNA shown is the 39-base CDR3, in frame from base 1. Per the germline V gene (reference sequence), DFQATT is the CDR1 and SNEGSKA is the CDR2. Broader findings and caveats from the paper: Some TCR beta motif variants had previously been reported in synovial fluid and blood of reactive arthritis patients, which suggested common disease-initiation mechanisms. Blood from ankylosing spondylitis patients appeared to be characterized by a TCR beta motif composed of 7 to 9 highly homologous amino acid variants. A CD8+ phenotype was shown by the disease-linked clones, which were found at relatively low frequencies in peripheral blood. The disease-linked clones were reported to be significantly enriched in matched synovial fluid samples from ankylosing spondylitis patients.

The data were produced on an Illumina HiSeq 2500. TCR beta libraries were prepared by quantitative 5'-RACE with molecular barcodes. The authors' pipeline ran thus. A new computational method, built on a probabilistic model of VDJ rearrangement, was used to identify disease-linked TCR variants. Using fastp at Q25 and MiXCR, TCRdb reprocessed the public reads and kept productive beta chains. Every entry covers one CDR3 protein and lists the most common genes and DNA from its rows. It is TCRdb's table, rather than the study itself, that gives the V and J calls and clone size. This sample holds 500,000 to 650,000 distinct CDR3 sequences; 5.3% were observed only once. The biggest ten clones account for under 4.5% of the sample.

This clonotype was obtained from a male donor with ankylosing spondylitis. The sample comprised blood, either unsorted or a sorted T cell fraction (not recorded which). The rearrangement joined TRBV20-1 to TRBJ2-1, with 7 bases matching TRBD1. The nucleotide sequence reads TGCAGTGGAACGACAGGGCAATACAATGAGCAGTTCTTC. Protein translation: CSGTTGQYNEQFF.